This T cell receptor beta chain was observed in a study of cytomegalovirus exposure and HLA in healthy donors. Study context: From HLA-typed donors, an early data release held some 80 million unique TCRs. Assignment to the Caucasian-associated ancestry cluster applied to more than 75% of the approximately 400 genotyped donors.

After removal of 4 bases from V and 2 bases from J, the junction contained 4 bases not matched to a gene. This CDR3 has 15 amino acids. From germline, CDR1 is PRHDT and CDR2 FYEKMQ (reference sequence). This clone was seen a few times. Its antigen is currently unknown. This PCR relied on a set of 60 Vbeta primers and 13 Jbeta primers. Some clones are missing from TCRdb's copy, which holds only in-frame ones; the method was immunoSEQ multiplex PCR. The data hold about 170,000 clones, with approximately 83% observed a single time. Whole-study results and caveats: In a later analysis, DRB1 alleles had the most associated TCRs; HLA-C alleles the fewest. Analyses of presence and absence presupposed an approximately uniform sequencing depth across donors.

The source of this sequence is a boy aged 2-9 years in good health and CMV-seronegative. This chain links TRBV13 with TRBJ2-1; 8 bases match TRBD2. Sequencing input: PBMCs. The CDR3 sequence: CASSSGTRTYNEQFF. CDR3 DNA: TGTGCCAGCAGCTCCGGGACTAGAACCTACAATGAGCAGTTCTTC.